This T cell receptor (beta chain) was sequenced in a study of OX40 agonist ivuxolimab in advanced cancers. The overall study: Age averaged around 60 years (range about 20 to 80), and 82.7% were male. Notes on the study in general: Average numbers of expanded clones were greater in CD8+ T cells than in CD4+. Several nonresponders also turned out to have low normalized T-cell clonal expansion. Expanded peripheral T cell antigen specificity was not determined.

The V gene's germline CDR1 is GTSNPN and CDR2 SVGIG (reference sequence). The CDR3 extends over 15 amino acids. V was cut by 0 bases and J by 0 bases, with 11 bases left in between. In the case of this clone: The antigen remains undetermined.

The table came from immunoSEQ multiplex PCR; TCRdb's copy has only in-frame clones and leaves some out. Of 60,000 or so clones in the sample, roughly nine tenths were seen once. This sequence joins TRBV30 and TRBJ1-2, with D tentatively TRBD1 (5 bases). The specimen comprised CD4+ or CD8+ T cells sorted from blood, sampled in a trial of the OX40 agonist ivuxolimab. The sequence was obtained from an adult with an advanced solid tumor such as melanoma, head and neck, liver or kidney cancer. CDR3: CAWSVVREANYGYTF. The CDR3, as DNA: TGTGCCTGGAGTGTAGTCAGGGAGGCTAACTATGGCTACACCTTC.